A single TCR beta chain is shown here with its context. As yet, its antigen is unknown. The data belong to a study of OX40 agonist ivuxolimab in advanced cancers. The overall study: Every patient in dose escalation had hepatocellular carcinoma, melanoma, renal cell or head and neck cancer. People who had prior anti-PD-1, anti-PD-L1 or anti-CTLA-4 therapy could take part, and around 43% had some.

Germline CDR1 is SGHTA and CDR2 is FQGNSA. CDR3 length: 14 residues. V gave up 1 base and J gave up 5 bases, with 11 bases separating them. Study conclusions and caveats: With doses of 0.1-3.0 mg/kg, partial responders showed among the lowest clonal expansion. CD8+ T cells showed, on average, more clonal expansion than CD4+ cells.

Clones were sequenced by immunoSEQ multiplex PCR, and TCRdb holds only the in-frame ones, with some missing. Among 71,000 or so clones listed, 91% were seen once. The sequence was collected from an adult with an advanced solid tumor such as melanoma, head and neck, liver or kidney cancer. This rearrangement joins TRBV7-2 to TRBJ2-5; D not resolved. The material sequenced was CD4+ or CD8+ T cells sorted from blood, taken in a trial of the OX40 agonist ivuxolimab. CDR3 region: CASSLGGPGETQYF. CDR3 DNA sequence: TGTGCCAGCAGCTTAGGTGGCCCTGGGGAGACCCAGTACTTC.